Listed below are T cell receptor beta chains from one sample, sequenced in a study of OX40 agonist ivuxolimab in advanced cancers. Sequencing used immunoSEQ multiplex PCR; TCRdb keeps in-frame clones, though not all of them. The data contain fewer than 100,000 clones, 89% of them singletons. The material sequenced was CD4+ or CD8+ T cells sorted from blood, taken in a trial of the OX40 agonist ivuxolimab. Source of these receptors: an adult with an advanced solid tumor such as melanoma, head and neck, liver or kidney cancer. The CDR3 runs from the conserved cysteine through the conserved F or W. The D gene is left open where the match is weak. The size of a clone is reported for some rows only, either as once, few or many, or as a class for expanded clones.

.,TRBV5-1,.,TRBJ2-3,CASSLVQATDTQYF,TGCGCCAGCAGCTTGGTACAGGCCACAGATACGCAGTATTTT
.,TRBV28,TRBD1,TRBJ2-2,CASSPGGQGNTGELFF,TGTGCCAGCAGTCCAGGTGGACAGGGGAACACCGGGGAGCTGTTTTTT
.,TRBV5-1,.,TRBJ1-1,CASSSGVVGTEAFF,TGCGCCAGCAGTTCGGGGGTGGTAGGCACTGAAGCTTTCTTT
.,TRBV6-6,.,TRBJ2-7,CASSPSEYEQYF,TGTGCCAGCAGCCCGAGTGAATACGAGCAGTACTTC
.,TRBV19,.,TRBJ2-7,CASNRGPTYEQYF,TGTGCCAGTAATCGGGGGCCTACCTACGAGCAGTACTTC
few,TRBV4-1,.,TRBJ2-1,CASSQDPVGTDEQFF,TGCGCCAGCAGCCAAGACCCCGTGGGGACGGATGAGCAGTTCTTC
.,TRBV6-1,.,TRBJ2-3,CASSEINPSTDTQYF,TGTGCCAGCAGTGAAATAAACCCTAGCACAGATACGCAGTATTTT
.,TRBV19,.,TRBJ2-3,CASSIRRGVTASTDTQYF,TGTGCCAGTAGTATCAGGAGAGGCGTAACCGCTAGCACAGATACGCAGTATTTT
once,TRBV27,.,TRBJ2-6,CASGKRQRRSGANVLTF,TGTGCCAGCGGTAAAAGACAGAGGAGATCTGGGGCCAACGTCCTGACTTTC
.,TRBV7-9,TRBD1,TRBJ1-2,CASSLGQGNGYTF,TGTGCCAGCAGCTTAGGACAGGGGAATGGCTACACCTTC
.,TRBV2,TRBD2,TRBJ2-7,CASSDPTSGGAGEQYF,TGTGCCAGCAGTGACCCCACTAGCGGGGGGGCGGGGGAGCAGTACTTC
.,TRBV7-8,.,TRBJ1-1,CASSLEARLATEAFF,TGTGCCAGCAGCTTAGAAGCCAGGCTCGCCACTGAAGCTTTCTTT
.,TRBV7-8,.,TRBJ1-5,CASSSDPSDQPQHF,TGTGCCAGCAGCTCCGACCCCTCCGATCAGCCCCAGCATTTT
.,TRBV4-2,TRBD2,TRBJ2-1,CASSQDGGLAVDNEQFF,TGTGCCAGCAGCCAAGATGGTGGGCTAGCGGTTGACAATGAGCAGTTCTTC
.,TRBV10-3,TRBD1,TRBJ2-7,CAIRQTGTGHEQYF,TGTGCCATCAGACAAACCGGGACAGGGCACGAGCAGTACTTC
.,TRBV28,.,TRBJ1-5,CASRGTPGEPQHF,TGTGCCAGCAGAGGGACTCCAGGGGAGCCCCAGCATTTT
.,TRBV28,.,TRBJ1-2,CASTSIVQVYGYTF,TGTGCCAGCACCTCAATAGTACAGGTTTACGGCTACACCTTC
few,TRBV7-8,TRBD1,TRBJ1-6,CATSRGLNSPLHF,TGTGCCACCAGCAGGGGGTTAAATTCACCCCTCCACTTT
.,TRBV15,TRBD1,TRBJ1-2,CATSVFLGQGLTGYTF,TGTGCCACCAGCGTGTTTTTAGGACAGGGGCTGACTGGCTACACCTTC
.,TRBV12-5,TRBD2,TRBJ2-2,CASGIILAANTGELFF,TGTGCTAGTGGGATAATACTAGCGGCTAACACCGGGGAGCTGTTTTTT
.,TRBV9,.,TRBJ1-2,CASSPRGANYGYTF,TGTGCCAGCAGCCCCCGGGGAGCTAACTATGGCTACACCTTC
once,TRBV15,.,TRBJ2-5,CATSRLARNQETQYF,TGTGCCACCAGCAGACTAGCGAGGAACCAAGAGACCCAGTACTTC
.,TRBV19,.,TRBJ2-1,CASIAGSQYNEQFF,TGTGCCAGTATAGCCGGGAGTCAGTATAATGAGCAGTTCTTC
.,TRBV11-1,.,TRBJ2-1,CASSPWEASYNEQFF,TGTGCCAGCAGTCCCTGGGAGGCTTCCTACAATGAGCAGTTCTTC
.,TRBV14,.,TRBJ1-3,CASSQAGQGNTIYF,TGTGCCAGCAGCCAAGCAGGTCAAGGAAACACCATATATTTT
.,TRBV7-8,TRBD1,TRBJ2-1,CASSWDRGDNEQFF,TGTGCCAGCAGCTGGGACAGGGGGGACAATGAGCAGTTCTTC